Detailed here is one T cell receptor beta chain. Its target is not known. The method was immunoSEQ multiplex PCR; TCRdb's version includes in-frame clones alone and lacks a portion of them. This repertoire shows approximately 470,000 clones, around 73% found once; its top ten account for more than 10%. These data come from a study of shared clonotypes between healthy human individuals. General study results and limits: Expectations were that clonotype sharing among donors would be affected by sequencing depth.

V was shortened by 1 base and J by 4 bases, with 22 bases between the two germline ends. This CDR3 is built from 17 residues. CDR1 is SQVTM and CDR2 is ANQGSEA in the germline V gene. Material: PBMCs. This sequence originates from a woman in her 40s in good health. Some clones in this sample may be carry-over from other donors' samples. The chain recombines TRBV29-1 with TRBJ1-2; tentative D call: TRBD1 (6 bases). The CDR3 loop reads CSVEASIGFGTPYGYTF. The DNA of the CDR3 is TGCAGCGTTGAAGCAAGCATCGGGTTCGGGACACCCTATGGCTACACCTTC.